A single sample gave rise to the 11 T cell receptor beta chains below, sequenced in a study of T-cell memory formation after mild COVID-19. From the 5' RACE reads, TCRdb called clonotypes with MiXCR, one entry per CDR3 protein. The sample lists roughly 89,000 distinct CDR3 sequences; about 13% were seen once. The source material was PBMCs or a T cell subset sorted from them (not recorded which). Source of these receptors: an adult woman who had mild COVID-19 (a few samples of this study predate the infection). Cell type and time point are not known.

This clonotype was seen a handful of times. The rearrangement joins TRBV24-1 to TRBJ2-2; D is uncertain. The length of the CDR3 is 12 residues. With 6 bases removed from V and 7 bases from J, the gap between germline ends came to 8 bases. Germline-derived CDR1 and CDR2 are KGHDR and SFDVKD. This CDR3 is CATSILGGELFF. CDR3 sequence (DNA): TGTGCCACCAGTATCCTTGGCGGGGAGCTGTTTTTT.

This clonotype was detected only a few times. The V and J genes are TRBV5-1 and TRBJ2-7; tentative D call: TRBD2 (6 bases). Trimming left V 0 bases short and J 0 bases short, with 10 bases between. Germline lookup yields CDR1 SGHRS and CDR2 YFSETQ. The CDR3 has 15 residues. Written as DNA, the CDR3 is TGCGCCAGCAGCTTGGACGCGGGGTCCTCCTACGAGCAGTACTTC. This gives the protein CASSLDAGSSYEQYF.

The V call is TRBV2, the J call TRBJ2-1; D may be TRBD2 (6 bases). This CDR3 has 19 amino acids. Germline V lookup: CDR1 SNHLY, CDR2 FYNNEI. Trimming shortened V by 6 bases and J by 0 bases, and 24 bases separated the two germline ends. The CDR3 nucleotides are TGTGCCAGCAGGGGAGCGGGCAACTCGAAGGGCCCCTCCTACAATGAGCAGTTCTTC. Protein sequence: CASRGAGNSKGPSYNEQFF.

This clonotype has a handful of counts. This chain uses TRBV7-2 with TRBJ2-5; D unclear. In germline, CDR1 is SGHTA, CDR2 FQGNSA. This CDR3 is 15 amino acids long. The V end lost 1 base, the J end lost 2 bases, and 11 bases lay between the germline ends. The CDR3 region is CASSLEEKYQETQYF. DNA of the CDR3: TGTGCCAGCAGCTTAGAGGAGAAGTATCAAGAGACCCAGTACTTC.

The chain recombines TRBV29-1 with TRBJ1-1; 9 bases align to TRBD1. From germline, CDR1 is SQVTM and CDR2 ANQGSEA. Trimming cost V 7 bases and J 0 bases; bases outside gene matches: 3. The CDR3 totals 13 residues. The CDR3 loop reads CSEGTGLNTEAFF. CDR3 bases: TGCAGCGAGGGGACAGGGCTGAACACTGAAGCTTTCTTT.

This sequence joins TRBV5-1 and TRBJ1-2; unclear D gene. This CDR3 comprises 13 residues. V lost 0 bases, J lost 4 bases, and 7 bases lay in between. CDR1 and CDR2 (germline): SGHRS, YFSETQ. This CDR3 is CASSLVGGYGYTF. CDR3 bases: TGCGCCAGCAGCTTGGTAGGCGGCTATGGCTACACCTTC.

The chain employs TRBV7-9 and TRBJ2-5, with D unclear. The CDR3 runs to 11 residues. Per the germline V gene, CDR1 is SEHNR and CDR2 is FQNEAQ (reference sequence). V was cut by 5 bases and J by 7 bases, with 8 bases left in between. The CDR3 region is CASSLVGTQYF. Here the CDR3 DNA reads TGTGCCAGCAGCCTAGTAGGGACCCAGTACTTC.

There are a few counts of this clonotype. V usage is TRBV29-1 and J usage is TRBJ2-7, with 9 bases identical to TRBD1. The trim removed 5 bases at V and 0 bases at J, leaving 5 bases unmatched. CDR3 length: 14 residues. Germline CDR1 SQVTM, CDR2 ANQGSEA. Written as DNA, the CDR3 is TGCAGCGTTCCGGGACAGGGTCTCTCCTACGAGCAGTACTTC. As protein: CSVPGQGLSYEQYF.

This clonotype appeared many times. The chain employs TRBV7-9 and TRBJ2-1; perhaps D is TRBD1 or TRBD2 (5 bases each). CDR3 length: 15 residues. Between the trimmed V and J ends, which lost 4 bases and 10 bases, there was a span of 20 bases. CDR1 is SEHNR and CDR2 is FQNEAQ in the germline V gene (reference sequence). CDR3 in amino acids: CASSSPSGLAGEQFF. CDR3 bases: TGTGCCAGCAGCTCGCCCTCAGGGCTAGCTGGAGAGCAGTTCTTC.

The sample holds a few counts of this clonotype. The V call is TRBV2, the J call TRBJ2-6, with 7 bases matching TRBD1. This CDR3 region has 16 residues. Germline lookup yields CDR1 SNHLY and CDR2 FYNNEI. V lost 8 bases and J lost 1; bases outside the gene matches: 8. In nucleotides, the CDR3 is TGTGCCAGCGGACGGGACAGTTCATCTGGGGCCAACGTCCTGACTTTC. This encodes CASGRDSSSGANVLTF.

There are a few counts of this clonotype. The chain has TRBV2 and TRBJ2-2; 8 bases fit TRBD2. This CDR3 has 15 residues. Trimming cost V 8 bases and J 7 bases; bases outside gene matches: 12. Germline V gene data show CDR1 as SNHLY and CDR2 as FYNNEI. The CDR3 sequence: CASAAGTRESGELFF. CDR3 coding DNA: TGTGCCAGCGCGGCCGGGACTAGGGAAAGCGGGGAGCTGTTTTTT.